Listed here are 20 T cell receptor beta chains from one sample, sequenced in a study of blood T cells in healthy people across ages. Sample-barcoded 5' priming and a J-beta primer mix drove a second PCR of 7 to 11 cycles. MiXCR was run by TCRdb on the 5' RACE reads, yielding one entry per CDR3 protein. The top ten clones hold around 21% of a sample with 700,000 or so distinct CDR3 sequences, approximately 21% of them seen once. Source material: blood. These receptors were taken from a man aged 65 to 85 in good health.

The genes are TRBV20-1 and TRBJ2-7; 7 bases are a match to TRBD2. Judging by the DNA end, TRBJ2-1 fits better; the J call may be wrong. The CDR3 spans 15 residues. Germline values: CDR1 DFQATT, CDR2 SNEGSKA (reference sequence). CDR3 sequence reads: CSARETGTTHNEQFF. CDR3 bases: TGCAGTGCTAGAGAAACCGGGACTACCCACAATGAGCAGTTCTTC.

J is TRBJ1-3 and V is TRBV16, with D possibly TRBD1 on 5 matching bases. Trimming pared 6 bases from V and 4 bases from J, leaving 19 bases between. The CDR3 spans 16 residues. Germline V CDR1 and CDR2: KGHSY, FQNENV. CDR3 bases: TGTGCCAGCAGACAGCTTACCGGGGCAGCCGGAAACACCATATATTTT. The encoded protein is CASRQLTGAAGNTIYF.

The sample holds a few counts of this clonotype. The rearrangement joins TRBV6-6 to TRBJ2-1; 7 bases agree with TRBD1. CDR1 is MNHNY and CDR2 is SVGAGI in the germline V gene (reference sequence). The CDR3 loop spans 16 amino acids. With V trimmed by 1 base and J by 2 bases, 5 bases remained unmatched. The CDR3, as DNA: TGTGCCAGCAGTTACTACCCGGGACAGACCTACAATGAGCAGTTCTTC. This translates into CASSYYPGQTYNEQFF.

In this sample, this clonotype turned up a few times. This sequence joins TRBV13 and TRBJ2-7; perhaps TRBD2 as D (5 bases). The CDR3 length is 15 residues. Trimming cost V 4 bases and J 0 bases, with 13 bases left between them. CDR1 is PRHDT, CDR2 FYEKMQ, per germline (reference sequence). CDR3 nucleotides: TGTGCCAGCAGCTACCATGCCCGGGACTCCTACGAGCAGTACTTC. It is translated as CASSYHARDSYEQYF.

In nucleotides, the CDR3 is TGTGCCAGCAGCCGCTTGGGGGGGGCCACGAGCTCCTACAATGAGCAGTTCTTC. It specifies CASSRLGGATSSYNEQFF. The V call is TRBV11-2, the J call TRBJ2-1; D is possibly TRBD2 (7 bases). This CDR3 contains 18 residues. The germline V and J ends were trimmed by 5 bases and 0 bases, with 20 bases remaining between them. Germline loops: CDR1 SGHAT, CDR2 FQNNGV. Combining the CDR3 with reference TRBV11-2 and TRBJ2-1 gives the whole variable domain EAGVAQSPRYKIIEKRQSVAFWCNPISGHATLYWYQQILGQGPKLLIQFQNNGVVDDSQLPKDRFSAERLKGVDSTLKIQPAKLEDSAVYLCASSRLGGATSSYNEQFFGPGTRLTVL.

This clonotype was seen a handful of times. This rearrangement joins TRBV5-1 to TRBJ1-4; D perhaps matches TRBD1 (5 bases). Germline-derived CDR1 and CDR2 are SGHRS and YFSETQ. V lost 3 bases, J lost 4 bases, and 16 bases lay in between. CDR3 length: 16 amino acids. CDR3 sequence: CASSSRPTAYNEKLFF. In nucleotides, the CDR3 is TGCGCCAGCAGCTCTCGTCCGACAGCTTATAATGAAAAACTGTTTTTT.

This clonotype was detected only a few times. The chain recombines TRBV7-2 with TRBJ1-3; 8 bases map to TRBD1. Germline CDR1 reads SGHTA; CDR2 reads FQGNSA. The CDR3 is 14 amino acids. With V trimmed by 5 bases and J by 2 bases, 2 bases remained unmatched. CDR3 in DNA: TGTGCCAGCAGCGCACAGGGGGCTGGAAACACCATATATTTT. Its translation: CASSAQGAGNTIYF.

The chain joins TRBV12-3 or TRBV12-4 to TRBJ2-2, with 8 bases lining up with TRBD1. The V and J ends lost 3 bases and 6 bases, in that order; junction bases with no gene match: 3. The CDR3 has 14 amino acids. The CDR3 loop is CASSFRGRAGELFF. CDR3 in DNA: TGTGCCAGCAGTTTCAGGGGGCGTGCCGGGGAGCTGTTTTTT.

The rearrangement joins TRBV6-1 to TRBJ1-1, with a possible D match to TRBD1 (5 bases). The length of the CDR3 is 16 residues. The germline CDR1 and CDR2 sequences are MNHNS and SASEGT. The V and J ends lost 6 bases and 1 base respectively, with 18 bases between them. Here the CDR3 reads CASSLIRVIENTEAFF. In nucleotides, the CDR3 is TGTGCCAGCAGCCTGATCAGGGTGATTGAGAACACTGAAGCTTTCTTT.

This clonotype occurred a few times. The rearrangement joins TRBV29-1 to TRBJ1-1; D might be TRBD1 (6 bases). The V end was cut by 0 bases, the J end by 3 bases, with 11 bases between. CDR1 and CDR2 (germline): SQVTM, ANQGSEA. The CDR3 contains 14 residues. CDR3 residues: CSVEDPGGYTEAFF. The CDR3 coding sequence is TGCAGCGTTGAAGATCCGGGGGGCTACACTGAAGCTTTCTTT.

The V gene is TRBV7-6, the J gene TRBJ2-3; D is uncertain. Trimming removed 2 bases at V and 0 bases at J, with 6 bases between. Germline CDR1 is SGHVS and CDR2 is FNYEAQ. This CDR3 has 14 residues. Here the CDR3 reads CASSLWPSTDTQYF. The DNA of the CDR3 is TGTGCCAGCAGCTTATGGCCGAGCACAGATACGCAGTATTTT.

The chain couples TRBV29-1 to TRBJ1-4; 7 nucleotides match TRBD1. V shed 6 bases and J 8 bases; nucleotides not matched to a gene: 9. This CDR3 spans 13 amino acids. Looked up from germline, CDR1 is SQVTM and CDR2 is ANQGSEA. The CDR3 reads CSVATGAGEKLFF. Written as DNA, the CDR3 is TGCAGCGTCGCAACAGGGGCGGGGGAAAAACTGTTTTTT.

There are many counts of this clonotype. The rearrangement uses TRBV20-1 and TRBJ2-2; 12 bases fit TRBD2. Germline V CDR1 and CDR2: DFQATT, SNEGSKA (reference sequence). CDR3 length: 15 residues. The V gene end was trimmed by 6 bases and the J gene end by 5 bases; junction bases not matched to a gene: 7. The CDR3 sequence is CSALDGTSGTGELFF. The DNA for the CDR3 is TGCAGTGCCCTTGACGGGACTAGCGGGACCGGGGAGCTGTTTTTT.

The chain carries TRBV28 and TRBJ2-7, with 8 bases identical to TRBD1. Germline-derived CDR1 and CDR2 are MDHEN and SYDVKM. Unmatched junction bases numbered 9, after V lost 7 bases and J lost 7 bases. The CDR3 spans 13 residues. CDR3 bases: TGTGCCAGCACCGTCGACAGGGGCGAAGAGCAGTACTTC. Translating gives CASTVDRGEEQYF.

The chain couples TRBV6-1 to TRBJ2-7; D may be TRBD1 (6 bases). Trimming left V 7 bases short and J 6 bases short, with 22 bases between. Germline CDR1 is MNHNS and CDR2 is SASEGT. The CDR3 sequence is 15 residues long. CDR3 region: CASTPSVQGRTEQYF. For the CDR3, the DNA is TGTGCCAGCACCCCGTCTGTACAGGGAAGGACCGAGCAGTACTTC.

As regards this clonotype: One end of the junction varies from germline; a read error may be responsible. The chain links TRBV27 to TRBJ1-2, with D possibly TRBD1 on 5 matching bases. Germline V gene sequence: CDR1 MNHEY, CDR2 SMNVEV (reference sequence). This CDR3 is 14 amino acids long. CDR3 in DNA: TGTGCCAGCAGTTTAAAGGGACTGAACTATGGTTACACCTTC. It encodes CASSLKGLNYGYTF.

This clonotype has at least ten counts. The chain couples TRBV24-1 to TRBJ2-1, with D perhaps given as TRBD1 or TRBD2 (5 bases each). The V gene's germline CDR1 is KGHDR and CDR2 SFDVKD. This CDR3 contains 13 residues. Between the trimmed V and J ends, which lost 5 bases and 5 bases, there was a span of 9 bases. CDR3 coding DNA: TGTGCCACCAGTGGGGGGATCAACAATGAGCAGTTCTTC. It codes for CATSGGINNEQFF.

The rearrangement joins TRBV6-1 to TRBJ1-2, with TRBD1 matching 7 bases. Germline V CDR1 and CDR2: MNHNS, SASEGT. The CDR3 contains 14 residues. Losses at the gene ends were 8 bases for V and 3 bases for J; bases not matched to a gene: 9. CDR3 residues: CASGEYRGDYGYTF. The CDR3 nucleotides are TGTGCCAGCGGCGAGTACAGGGGAGACTATGGCTACACCTTC.

The CDR3 DNA reads TGTGCCAGCAGCTCCGACAGGGTCAAATCCTACGAGCAGTACTTC. Protein sequence: CASSSDRVKSYEQYF. The rearrangement links TRBV7-9 to TRBJ2-7; 7 positions match TRBD1. The CDR3 contains 15 residues. The germline V gene encodes CDR1 SEHNR and CDR2 FQNEAQ (reference sequence). Trimming removed 4 bases from V and 1 base from J; junction bases left unmatched: 7.

The chain uses TRBV12-3 or TRBV12-4 and TRBJ2-1; TRBD2 aligns across 8 bases. The ends lost 4 bases at V and 6 bases at J; junction bases unmatched: 8. This CDR3 has 15 amino acids. The CDR3 nucleotides are TGTGCCAGCAGTTCCACGGGACTAGTTGGCAATGAGCAGTTCTTC. Translated: CASSSTGLVGNEQFF.